Included here is one T cell receptor beta chain sequence, with context. It lacks a known antigen. Base qualities are not recorded, but no much larger clone differs from it by a single base. Per the publication, the treatment or condition label means: allogeneic hematopoietic cell transplantation with graft depleted of TCRalphabeta T cells and CD19 B cells. TCRalphabeta/CD19-depleted allogeneic hematopoietic cell grafts were given to the transplant recipients, all of whom were children. This specimen belongs to a study of T-cell reconstitution after alpha-beta-depleted transplantation in children listed by TCRdb under 2016. Some background on the complete study: Using TCR repertoire profiling, the study quantitatively followed how T-cell immune reconstitution unfolded in children after TCRalphabeta/CD19-depleted allogeneic hematopoietic cell transplantation.

What the research found in general, with its limitations: In some patients, high TCRbeta diversity at day 60 was attributed to recipient T cells and intrathymic progenitors that had survived conditioning. About two months after transplant, the apparently early recovery of alphabetaT-cell counts reportedly depended on just several hundred clones that had expanded rapidly and came from non-depleted graft cells. Hyperexpanded clone frequencies declined over subsequent months; after one year, T-cell counts and TCRbeta diversity were mostly attributed to newly produced T cells.

To prepare the library, PCR was applied. Sequencing relied on an Illumina HiSeq 2500. TCR libraries were prepared with molecular barcoding, using unique molecular identifiers to normalize TCRbeta repertoire quantification. TCRdb applied fastp at Q25 and MiXCR to the public reads, then kept only in-frame beta chains. Rows with one shared CDR3 protein collapse into an entry with the most common genes and DNA. For this sample there are about 440,000 distinct CDR3 sequences; 43% appear just once. The leading ten clones occupy 27% of the sample. The CDR3 measures 17 amino acids from cysteine to phenylalanine. CDR3 DNA is the only sequence kept; it has 51 bases, read in frame from the first base. In the germline V gene (reference sequence), CDR1 corresponds to DFQATT and CDR2 to SNEGSKA. Trimming costs V 2 bases and J 3 bases, and their ends lie 19 bases apart.

The chain joins TRBV20-1 to TRBJ2-2, with the identity of the D gene unclear. This receptor was taken from a girl under 10 years old with aplastic anemia, due to receive a stem cell transplant. The sample here was PBMCs, taken before TCRalphabeta/CD19-depleted stem cell transplant. The CDR3 reads as follows: CSARSFKQMDDTGELFF. The base sequence is TGCAGTGCTAGATCCTTTAAGCAGATGGATGACACCGGGGAGCTGTTTTTT.